This TCR beta chain was obtained from a study of Graves' ophthalmopathy and Graves' hyperthyroidism. RNA transcripts were the template, and TCR beta CDR3 regions were amplified from them. Following a first-round RT-PCR that used HTBI primers, a second-round multiplex PCR was carried out. A single record per CDR3 protein comes from TCRdb applying MiXCR to the multiplex PCR reads. The table records about 740,000 distinct CDR3 sequences, roughly 40% of them present only once. Study findings and constraints: Ophthalmopathy progression predictions by the model showed roughly 75% specificity and approximately 69% sensitivity. A model of 13 signatures distinguished ophthalmopathy from stable hyperthyroidism at around 90% sensitivity and approximately 77% specificity.

Germline values: CDR1 SEHNR, CDR2 FQNEAQ (reference sequence). The CDR3 contains 8 residues. This clonotype was observed at least ten times. The antigen is unknown. Compared with germline, one end of the junction differs, possibly owing to a read error. Other autoimmune diseases, uncontrolled infections, pregnancy or lactation excluded patients from enrollment. Diagnosis was based on clinical symptoms, serum thyroxine, TRAb, thyroid ultrasound and orbital computed tomography. V and J are TRBV7-9 and TRBJ1-2, with D maybe TRBD1 (5 bases). Sample: peripheral blood. This clonotype originated in an adult man with Graves' ophthalmopathy. The CDR3 region is CASERDDF. The CDR3 coding sequence is TGTGCCAGCGAGAGGGACGACTTC.